The T cell receptor (beta chain) under discussion was sequenced for a study of T-cell reconstitution after alpha-beta-depleted transplantation in children. Molecular barcoding with unique molecular identifiers was used for the TCRbeta library. Via MiXCR, TCRdb re-called the PCR reads, giving one row per CDR3 protein. Here the sample spans about 540,000 distinct CDR3 sequences, around 18% being singletons. Germline V gene data show CDR1 as SGHRS and CDR2 as YFSETQ. There are 14 residues in the CDR3. The J segment lost 5 bases and the V segment lost 4 bases, leaving 8 bases of the junction unmatched. J is TRBJ2-7 and V is TRBV5-1, with 8 bases identical to TRBD1. The origin of this receptor is a human donor who donated a stem cell graft to a child with acute lymphoblastic leukemia. The specimen comprised PBMCs from the stem cell graft donor, sampled from the stem cell graft. The CDR3 sequence: CASSLGTGFDEQYF. CDR3 sequence (DNA): TGCGCCAGCAGCCTCGGGACAGGATTTGACGAGCAGTACTTC.